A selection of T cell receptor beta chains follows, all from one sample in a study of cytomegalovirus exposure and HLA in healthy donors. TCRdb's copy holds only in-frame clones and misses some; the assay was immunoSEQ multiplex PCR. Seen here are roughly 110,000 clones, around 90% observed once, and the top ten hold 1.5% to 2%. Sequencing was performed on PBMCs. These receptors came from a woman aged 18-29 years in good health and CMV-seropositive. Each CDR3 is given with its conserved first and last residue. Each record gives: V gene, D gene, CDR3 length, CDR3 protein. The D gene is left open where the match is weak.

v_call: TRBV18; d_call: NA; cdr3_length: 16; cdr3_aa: CASSPPAGTTAGGQYF
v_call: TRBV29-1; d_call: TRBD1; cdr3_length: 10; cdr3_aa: CSVLTGTAFF
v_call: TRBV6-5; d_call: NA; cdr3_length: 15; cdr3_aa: CASSLSRGSNQPQHF
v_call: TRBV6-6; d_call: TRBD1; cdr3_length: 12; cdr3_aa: CASSDRAETQYF
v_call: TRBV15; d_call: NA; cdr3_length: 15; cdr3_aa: CATSTLDSSYNEQFF
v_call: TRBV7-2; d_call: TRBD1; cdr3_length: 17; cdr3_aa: CASSLVYGGGTDQPQHF
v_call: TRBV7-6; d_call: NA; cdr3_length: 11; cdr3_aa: CASSFYGELFF
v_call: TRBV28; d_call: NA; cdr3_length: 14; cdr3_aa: CASSSIGRGYEQYF
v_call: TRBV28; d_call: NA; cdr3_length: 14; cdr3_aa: CASSPRVGNSPLHF
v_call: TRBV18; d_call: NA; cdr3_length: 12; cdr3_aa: CASSPPGRIAFF
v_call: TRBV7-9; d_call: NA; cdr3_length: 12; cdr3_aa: CASSSSQDTQYF
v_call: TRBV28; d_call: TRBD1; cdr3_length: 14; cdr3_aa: CASSRDRGSYGYTF
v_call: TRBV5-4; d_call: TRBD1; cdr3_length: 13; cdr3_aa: CASRGDRVRGYTF
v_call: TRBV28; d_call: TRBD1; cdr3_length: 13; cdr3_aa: CASTRGTGKGYTF
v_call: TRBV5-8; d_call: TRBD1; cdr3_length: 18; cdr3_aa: CASSSPDRGLGTNEKLFF
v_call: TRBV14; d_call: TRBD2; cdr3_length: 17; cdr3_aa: CASSQIRDYPSTDTQYF
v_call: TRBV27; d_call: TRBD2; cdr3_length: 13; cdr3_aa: CASSLGLDVEQFF
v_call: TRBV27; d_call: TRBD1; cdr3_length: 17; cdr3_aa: CASSSQLDREMGSPLHF
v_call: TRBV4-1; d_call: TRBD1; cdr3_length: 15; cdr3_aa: CASSQPRDSRNTIYF
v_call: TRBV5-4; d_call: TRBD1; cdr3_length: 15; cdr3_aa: CASSLSSDRDEKLFF
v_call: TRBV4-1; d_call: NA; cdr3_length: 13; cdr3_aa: CASSQVPGGRLFF
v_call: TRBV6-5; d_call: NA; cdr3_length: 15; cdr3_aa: CASSWGEGMNTEAFF
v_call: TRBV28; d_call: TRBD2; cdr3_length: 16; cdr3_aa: CASSFQRGRRTDTQYF
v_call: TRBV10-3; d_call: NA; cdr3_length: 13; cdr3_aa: CATDDGGQETQYF
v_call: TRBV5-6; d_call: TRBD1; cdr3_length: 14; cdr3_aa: CASSTGTVASPLHF
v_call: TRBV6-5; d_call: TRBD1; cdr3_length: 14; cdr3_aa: CATQLSGGGETQYF
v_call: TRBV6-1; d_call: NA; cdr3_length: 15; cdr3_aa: CASSEVQGSPYEQYF
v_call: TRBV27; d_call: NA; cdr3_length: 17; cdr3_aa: CASGKREYGAYNSPLHF
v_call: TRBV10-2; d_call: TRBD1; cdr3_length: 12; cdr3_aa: CASTLRTGGYTF
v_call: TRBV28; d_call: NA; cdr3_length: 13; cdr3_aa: CASSAPGNTEAFF
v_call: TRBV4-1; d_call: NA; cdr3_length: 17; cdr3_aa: CASSQGTAKSSGNTIYF
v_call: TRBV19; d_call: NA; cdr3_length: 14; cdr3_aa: CASSNRPMNTEAFF
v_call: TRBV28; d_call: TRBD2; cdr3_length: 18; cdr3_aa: CASSLLSGTSGGSYEQYF
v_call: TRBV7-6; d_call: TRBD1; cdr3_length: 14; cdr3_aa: CASSSGQGGNTIYF
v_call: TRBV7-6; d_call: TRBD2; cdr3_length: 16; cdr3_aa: CASSLPSRGLADTQYF
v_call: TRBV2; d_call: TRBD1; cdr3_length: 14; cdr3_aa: CAREGQDEAYGYTF
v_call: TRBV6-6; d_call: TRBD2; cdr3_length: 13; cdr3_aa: CAALAGGTDTQYF
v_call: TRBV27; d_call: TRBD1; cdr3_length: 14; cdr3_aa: CASSSGTGAGGYTF
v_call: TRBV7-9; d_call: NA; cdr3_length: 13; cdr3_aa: CASSLTRNTEAFF
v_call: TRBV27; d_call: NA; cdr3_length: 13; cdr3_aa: CASSLGRQNIQYF
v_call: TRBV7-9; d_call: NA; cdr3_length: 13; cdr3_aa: CASSFDGNQPQHF
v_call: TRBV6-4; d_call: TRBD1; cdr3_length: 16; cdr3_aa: CASSENWTGERDGYTF